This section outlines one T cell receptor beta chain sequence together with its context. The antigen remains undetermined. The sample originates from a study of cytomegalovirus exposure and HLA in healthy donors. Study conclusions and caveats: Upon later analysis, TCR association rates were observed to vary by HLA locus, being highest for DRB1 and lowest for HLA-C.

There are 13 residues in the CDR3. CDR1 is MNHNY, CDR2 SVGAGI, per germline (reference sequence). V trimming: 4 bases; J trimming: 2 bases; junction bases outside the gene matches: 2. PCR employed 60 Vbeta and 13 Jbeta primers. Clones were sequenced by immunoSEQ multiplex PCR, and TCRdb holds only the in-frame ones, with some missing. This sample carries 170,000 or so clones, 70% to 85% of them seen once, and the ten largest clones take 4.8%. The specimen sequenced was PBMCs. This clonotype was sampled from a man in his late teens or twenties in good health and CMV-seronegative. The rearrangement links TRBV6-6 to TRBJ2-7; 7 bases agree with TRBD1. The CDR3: CASSSTGAYEQYF. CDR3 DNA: TGTGCCAGCAGTTCAACAGGGGCCTACGAGCAGTACTTC.